The 19 T cell receptor beta chains given below trace back to one sample, sequenced in a study of blood T cell repertoires in COVID-19. The protocol was immunoSEQ multiplex PCR, while the TCRdb copy is restricted to in-frame clones and leaves out a portion. The sample has 150,000 to 200,000 clones, over 80% seen once; the top ten hold about 10%. The source material was peripheral blood. These receptors all stem from an elderly woman with active or convalescent COVID-19.

V is TRBV20-1 and J is TRBJ2-7, with D tentatively TRBD1 (6 bases). V shed 5 bases and J shed 4 bases, with 9 bases lying between them. Germline CDR1 and CDR2: DFQATT and SNEGSKA (reference sequence). This CDR3 is built from 11 residues. This CDR3 is CSAYRDYEQYF. Here the CDR3 DNA reads TGCAGTGCTTACAGGGATTACGAGCAGTACTTC.

A few counts support this clone. The gene calls are TRBV6-5 and TRBJ2-7; 8 bases match TRBD1. With 6 bases clipped from V and 4 bases from J, the junction kept 11 bases outside the gene matches. The CDR3 is 15 amino acids. Per the germline V gene, CDR1 is MNHEY and CDR2 is SVGAGI. In DNA form, the CDR3 reads TGTGCCAGCAGGCGCCGGACAGGGACCGAATACGAGCAGTACTTC. Its protein is CASRRRTGTEYEQYF.

The chain couples TRBV6-2 or TRBV6-3 to TRBJ2-1; perhaps TRBD1 as D (6 bases). V dropped 5 bases and J dropped 0 bases, with 14 bases sitting between them. This CDR3 comprises 16 residues. Germline V gene data show CDR1 as MNHEY and CDR2 as SVGEGT. The CDR3 sequence is CASSPYKGVSYNEQFF. The CDR3 region has the DNA TGTGCCAGCAGTCCCTATAAGGGGGTCTCCTACAATGAGCAGTTCTTC.

The chain uses TRBV3-1 (or the pseudogene TRBV3-2) and TRBJ2-2; D may be TRBD2 (7 bases). CDR1 and CDR2 from the germline V gene are LGHDT and YNNKEL (reference sequence). There are 15 residues in the CDR3. Deletions cut 4 bases from V and 5 bases from J, with 14 bases between. The CDR3 loop is CASSPRGGLTGELFF. In nucleotides, the CDR3 is TGTGCCAGCAGCCCGAGGGGGGGGCTGACCGGGGAGCTGTTTTTT.

The chain uses TRBV21-1 and TRBJ2-3; no DNA check was done on the table's D call, TRBD2. TRBV21-1 is shown as a pseudogene. The CDR3 extends over 17 amino acids. CDR3 loop: CASSKFNGSLATNTQYF. DNA for the CDR3: TGTGCCAGCAGCAAATTCAACGGATCTCTAGCAACAAATACGCAGTATTTT.

V usage is TRBV5-5 and J usage is TRBJ2-3, with D possibly matching TRBD1 (6 bases). The CDR3 is 13 amino acids. Germline values: CDR1 SGHKS, CDR2 YYEKEE (reference sequence). With 7 bases removed from V and 4 bases from J, the gap between germline ends came to 13 bases. The CDR3: CASDPGGADTQYF. The CDR3 bases are TGTGCCAGCGACCCTGGGGGCGCAGATACGCAGTATTTT.

The genes are TRBV10-3 and TRBJ1-1, with TRBD1 matching over 7 bases. V shed 6 bases, J shed 4 bases, and the junction held 5 bases outside the gene matches. CDR1 ENHRY and CDR2 SYGVKD come from the germline V gene. CDR3 length: 13 residues. CDR3 protein: CAIRTGDGTEAFF. CDR3 coding DNA: TGTGCCATCAGAACAGGGGACGGCACTGAAGCTTTCTTT.

The chain combines TRBV3-1 (or the pseudogene TRBV3-2) with TRBJ2-2; TRBD1 aligns across 7 bases. Germline lookup yields CDR1 LGHDT and CDR2 YNNKEL (reference sequence). This CDR3 spans 14 amino acids. Germline trimming cut 6 bases from V and 6 bases from J; bases unmatched to any gene: 7. The CDR3 region is CASRGTEGAGELFF. In DNA form, the CDR3 reads TGTGCCAGCAGGGGGACAGAAGGGGCCGGGGAGCTGTTTTTT.

The V call is TRBV20-1, the J call TRBJ2-2; a weak D match, TRBD1 (5 bases). Trimming left V 3 bases short and J 6 bases short, with 8 bases between. Germline CDR1 and CDR2: DFQATT and SNEGSKA (reference sequence). The CDR3 loop spans 12 amino acids. The CDR3 nucleotides read TGCAGTGCTAGTGACAGTCCCGGGGAGCTGTTTTTT. Translating gives CSASDSPGELFF.

In its sample, this clone was seen a few times. The chain carries TRBV7-9 and TRBJ1-4; 10 bases map to TRBD1. The germline gives CDR1 SEHNR, CDR2 FQNEAQ (reference sequence). The CDR3 has 16 amino acids. Germline trimming cut 5 bases from V and 6 bases from J; bases unmatched to any gene: 9. CDR3: CASSTVGTGEDEKLFF. CDR3 coding DNA: TGTGCCAGCAGCACCGTCGGGACAGGGGAAGATGAAAAACTGTTTTTT.

The chain links TRBV19 to TRBJ1-1; D gene uncertain. Deletions cut 6 bases from V and 4 bases from J, with 12 bases between. The CDR3 spans 13 residues. The germline CDR1 and CDR2 sequences are LNHDA and SQIVND (reference sequence). CDR3 DNA: TGTGCCAGTAGCATGTACCACGGCACTGAAGCTTTCTTT. Translated: CASSMYHGTEAFF.

This clone was found once. The J gene is TRBJ1-6, the V gene TRBV6-5; D unresolved. The CDR3 spans 14 residues. V was clipped by 7 bases and J by 0 bases, with 7 bases between them. Germline CDR1 reads MNHEY; CDR2 reads SVGAGI. DNA for the CDR3: TGTGCCAGCATGCTAAGCTCCTATAATTCACCCCTCCACTTT. The encoded protein is CASMLSSYNSPLHF.

The chain employs TRBV15 and TRBJ2-3; 7 bases are shared with TRBD2. Germline V gives CDR1 LNHNV, CDR2 YYDKDF (reference sequence). The CDR3 is made up of 18 amino acids. V lost 0 bases to trimming and J lost 2 bases; unmatched junction nucleotides: 11. The CDR3 here is CATSRDPPRGGATDTQYF. In nucleotides, the CDR3 is TGTGCCACCAGCAGAGACCCACCCCGCGGGGGAGCCACAGATACGCAGTATTTT.

The chain couples TRBV7-9 to TRBJ1-6, with 10 positions matching TRBD1. The CDR3 has 15 residues. The junction had 3 bases not matched to a gene; V was cut back by 1 base and J by 9 bases. In germline, CDR1 is SEHNR, CDR2 FQNEAQ (reference sequence). CDR3 in amino acids: CASSLGGTGVSPLHF. The CDR3 DNA reads TGTGCCAGCAGCTTAGGAGGGACAGGGGTTTCACCCCTCCACTTT.

The gene calls are TRBV4-2 and TRBJ2-5, with 12 bases that match TRBD2. CDR1 is LGHNA, CDR2 YNFKEQ, per germline. The CDR3 spans 15 residues. V dropped 5 bases and J dropped 5; count of bases not matched to a gene: 6. This CDR3 is CASSALAGGRETQYF. For the CDR3, the DNA is TGTGCCAGCAGCGCCCTAGCGGGGGGGCGCGAGACCCAGTACTTC.

The J gene is TRBJ2-5, the V gene TRBV24-1, with a tentative D call TRBD2 (5 bases). Trimming took off 3 bases at V and 9 bases at J, with 19 bases between the two ends. CDR1 is KGHDR, CDR2 SFDVKD, per germline. The CDR3 spans 15 residues. DNA for the CDR3: TGTGCCACCAGTGATGGTGAGGGCCCCCGGCGTGCCCAGTACTTC. Translating gives CATSDGEGPRRAQYF.

This clone appeared a few times. The rearrangement links TRBV5-6 to TRBJ1-5, with a possible D match to TRBD1 (6 bases). CDR1 SGHDT and CDR2 YYEEEE come from the germline V gene. The CDR3 has 15 amino acids. Trimming removed 4 bases at V and 7 bases at J, with 18 bases between. Written as DNA, the CDR3 is TGTGCCAGCAGCGTTTCACAGGGCGGGGGCCAGCCCCAGCATTTT. Protein sequence: CASSVSQGGGQPQHF.

The V call is TRBV7-6, the J call TRBJ2-1, with D perhaps matching TRBD2 (7 bases). Germline CDR1 is SGHVS and CDR2 is FNYEAQ. The CDR3 totals 16 residues. V dropped 6 bases and J dropped 4 bases, with 19 bases sitting between them. CDR3 sequence: CASRGGQGENYNEQFF. CDR3 nucleotide sequence: TGTGCCAGCAGGGGGGGGCAGGGAGAGAATTACAATGAGCAGTTCTTC.

Points on this clone: This same CDR3 is encoded by further DNA sequences in the sample. The rearrangement joins TRBV7-9 to TRBJ2-7; D is unclear. The V gene's germline CDR1 is SEHNR and CDR2 FQNEAQ (reference sequence). CDR3 length: 12 residues. The V end was cut by 1 base, the J end by 3 bases, with 4 bases between. The CDR3 loop reads CASSLGVYEQYF. The CDR3 DNA is TGTGCCAGCAGCTTAGGAGTCTACGAGCAGTACTTC.